This entry lists 10 T cell receptor beta chains sequenced from one sample in a study of early T cells in non-severe SARS-CoV-2 infection. TCRdb processed the 5' RACE reads anew with MiXCR; each CDR3 protein has one entry. Among tens of thousands of distinct CDR3 sequences, around 5.6% were seen once, and the ten largest hold about 6.8%. The specimen sequenced was whole blood. Receptors were obtained from an adult who was a healthcare worker with PCR-confirmed SARS-CoV-2 infection or an uninfected control (not recorded which).

The genes are TRBV5-1 and TRBJ1-1, with 7 bases identical to TRBD1. Germline V CDR1 and CDR2: SGHRS, YFSETQ. CDR3 size: 19 residues. Trimming at V came to 4 bases and at J to 1 base, leaving 19 bases not matched to a gene. The CDR3 DNA is TGCGCCAGCAGCCCAAACTTGGGCCTCCACAGGGGCTCGAACACTGAAGCTTTCTTT. Amino acid sequence: CASSPNLGLHRGSNTEAFF.

This clonotype was counted ten times or more. This sequence joins TRBV4-1 and TRBJ2-5; tentatively, D is TRBD2 (8 bases). The CDR3 sequence is 15 residues long. V lost 6 bases, J lost 2 bases, and 16 bases lay in between. Per germline, CDR1 MGHRA and CDR2 YSYEKL. The CDR3 coding sequence is TGCGCCAGCAGTTCGACAGGGACTAGACAAGAGACCCAGTACTTC. Its translation: CASSSTGTRQETQYF.

There are a few counts of this clonotype. The chain couples TRBV25-1 to TRBJ1-1, with a weak D call TRBD1 (5 bases). This CDR3 spans 15 amino acids. Trimming left V 6 bases short and J 1 base short, with 15 bases between. The germline V gene encodes CDR1 MGHDK and CDR2 SYGVNS. CDR3 loop: CASSYPAGKNTEAFF. DNA of the CDR3: TGTGCCAGCAGCTACCCGGCAGGGAAGAACACTGAAGCTTTCTTT.

This chain links TRBV6-1 with TRBJ1-6, with TRBD1 identical over 8 bases. Germline CDR1 reads MNHNS; CDR2 reads SASEGT. The junction had 9 bases not matched to a gene; V was cut back by 7 bases and J by 7 bases. The CDR3 covers 15 residues. In DNA form, the CDR3 reads TGTGCCAGCACTCCACTGACAGGGGAAAATTCACCCCTCCACTTT. Translated: CASTPLTGENSPLHF.

This clonotype has ten or more counts. V is TRBV5-4 and J is TRBJ1-1, with 7 bases matching TRBD1. Trimming cost V 4 bases and J 8 bases; bases outside gene matches: 5. Germline-derived CDR1 and CDR2 are SGHNT and YYREEE (reference sequence). CDR3 length: 12 residues. CDR3 residues: CASSQRQGEAFF. The CDR3 DNA sequence: TGTGCCAGCAGCCAACGACAGGGCGAAGCTTTCTTT.

This clonotype came up many times. The rearrangement links TRBV29-1 to TRBJ1-2; possibly TRBD1 for D (6 bases). The V gene's germline CDR1 is SQVTM and CDR2 ANQGSEA. This CDR3 region has 11 residues. With 7 bases removed from V and 11 bases from J, the gap between germline ends came to 17 bases. As DNA, the CDR3 is TGCAGCGCCTCTGGGGACACAAGATACACCTTC. Its protein product is CSASGDTRYTF.

This clonotype was detected ten times or more. The rearrangement uses TRBV12-3 or TRBV12-4 and TRBJ1-1; D is possibly TRBD1 (5 bases). The CDR3 is 15 residues long. Trimming removed 1 base from V and 7 bases from J, with 16 bases in between. The CDR3 coding sequence is TGTGCCAGCAGTTTAGGGCATCAGGGATGGGATGAAGCTTTCTTT. Its translation: CASSLGHQGWDEAFF.

The sample holds many counts of this clonotype. The chain joins TRBV10-3 to TRBJ2-3; no clear D gene. Trimming left V 3 bases short and J 4 bases short, with 11 bases between. The CDR3 runs to 14 residues. The germline V gene has CDR1 ENHRY and CDR2 SYGVKD. CDR3 nucleotides: TGTGCCATCAGTGACCTCTTGACCGCAGATACGCAGTATTTT. This encodes CAISDLLTADTQYF.

In its sample, this clonotype was seen many times. The genes are TRBV5-4 and TRBJ1-4; D may be TRBD1 (5 bases). The germline CDR1 and CDR2 sequences are SGHNT and YYREEE (reference sequence). The germline V and J ends were trimmed by 4 bases and 8 bases, with 21 bases remaining between them. This CDR3 has 16 amino acids. CDR3 loop: CASSPEVGTGGEKLFF. Here the CDR3 DNA reads TGTGCCAGCAGCCCGGAGGTGGGGACGGGTGGAGAAAAACTGTTTTTT.

This clonotype came up many times. This chain uses TRBV28 with TRBJ2-7, with D perhaps TRBD1 (5 bases). The CDR3 spans 13 residues. The V end was cut by 7 bases, the J end by 6 bases, with 16 bases between. Germline V gene lookup returns CDR1 MDHEN and CDR2 SYDVKM. CDR3 loop: CASTIAGFFEQYF. The CDR3 bases are TGTGCCAGCACCATCGCAGGGTTTTTCGAGCAGTACTTC. The full variable domain, with the rest looked up from reference TRBV28 and TRBJ2-7, is DVKVTQSSRYLVKRTGEKVFLECVQDMDHENMFWYRQDPGLGLRLIYFSYDVKMKEKGDIPEGYSVSREKKERFSLILESASTNQTSMYLCASTIAGFFEQYFGPGTRLTVT.